The 28 T cell receptor beta chains below all came from one sample that was sequenced in a study of CD8+CD57+ T cells in acquired aplastic anemia. Genomic DNA, serving as template, underwent TCR beta VDJ and CDR3 profiling. From the reads, TCRdb called clonotypes with MiXCR, one entry per CDR3 protein. The sample holds 200,000 to 300,000 distinct CDR3 sequences, 70% to 85% seen once. Patients included in sequencing had previously demonstrated CD8+CD57+ cell expansion by flow cytometry. Specimen: sorted CD4+, CD8+, or CD8+CD57+ T cells (not recorded which) from PBMCs. These receptor sequences come from a human donor with aplastic anemia.

Of note for this clonotype: Because the CDR3's place on the DNA is in doubt, the DNA is left out and the CDR3 is given as listed by TCRdb. The chain combines TRBV7-9 with TRBJ1-2; TRBD1 is the table's D call, not checked against the DNA. The CDR3 is 13 residues long, counting both termini. Germline V gene lookup returns CDR1 SEHNR and CDR2 FQNEAQ (reference sequence). This CDR3 reads CASTQGFGQGSPW.

This rearrangement joins TRBV5-1 to TRBJ2-1, with D tentatively TRBD2 (6 bases). The V end was cut by 2 bases, the J end by 8 bases, with 20 bases between. The germline CDR1 and CDR2 sequences are SGHRS and YFSETQ. The length of the CDR3 is 16 residues. CDR3 DNA sequence: TGCGCCAGCAGCTTTGGGGGGTGTAATGAGAGCGATGAGCAGTTCTTC. Its protein is CASSFGGCNESDEQFF.

The chain couples TRBV5-4 to TRBJ1-5; TRBD1 matches at 9 bases. Germline trimming cut 4 bases from V and 6 bases from J; bases unmatched to any gene: 17. Germline lookup yields CDR1 SGHNT and CDR2 YYREEE (reference sequence). This CDR3 spans 18 amino acids. CDR3: CASSPDLGPGQGSQPQHF. The DNA for the CDR3 is TGTGCCAGCAGCCCCGACCTTGGCCCGGGACAGGGTTCTCAGCCCCAGCATTTT.

The V and J genes are TRBV5-4 and TRBJ2-7, with 7 nucleotides matching TRBD2. The CDR3 runs to 12 residues. Germline CDR1 reads SGHNT; CDR2 reads YYREEE (reference sequence). V shed 2 bases and J 6 bases; nucleotides not matched to a gene: 2. In nucleotides, the CDR3 is TGTGCCAGCAGCTTAACTAGCGCCGAGCAGTACTTC. Protein product: CASSLTSAEQYF.

Only a few counts were recorded for this clonotype. The chain combines TRBV11-3 with TRBJ2-3; 7 nucleotides match TRBD1. The CDR3 runs 17 residues. In germline, CDR1 is SGHNT, CDR2 YENEEA. V was pared by 0 bases and J by 3 bases, with 9 bases of the junction left unmatched. The CDR3 sequence: CASSLDLTGRRTDTQYF. In DNA, the CDR3 is TGTGCCAGCAGCTTAGATCTGACAGGGAGAAGGACAGATACGCAGTATTTT.

The chain has TRBV5-1 and TRBJ2-3; D is undetermined. V lost 3 bases and J lost 8, with 16 bases in between. This CDR3 is built from 14 residues. Germline V lookup: CDR1 SGHRS, CDR2 YFSETQ. The CDR3 DNA reads TGCGCCAGCAGCTATGCGAGAGTCCACACTACGCAGTATTTT. This sequence encodes CASSYARVHTTQYF.

The chain recombines TRBV7-3 with TRBJ1-6; unclear D gene. The germline gives CDR1 SGHTA, CDR2 FQGTGA. V was trimmed by 6 bases and J by 11 bases, leaving 23 bases between them. The CDR3 spans 16 residues. The chain's CDR3 is CASSSSGSWGETPLHF. DNA for the CDR3: TGTGCCAGCAGTTCTAGCGGGAGCTGGGGAGAGACACCCCTCCACTTT. The entire variable domain, with the rest obtained from reference TRBV7-3 and TRBJ1-6, is as follows: GAGVSQTPSNKVTEKGKYVELRCDPISGHTALYWYRQSLGQGPEFLIYFQGTGAADDSGLPNDRFFAVRPEGSVSTLKIQRTERGDSAVYLCASSSSGSWGETPLHFGNGTRLTVT.

The chain uses TRBV11-1 and TRBJ1-1; the D gene is possibly TRBD1 (6 bases). Trimming took off 5 bases at V and 5 bases at J, with 27 bases between the two ends. Germline CDR1 is SGHAT and CDR2 is FQDESV (reference sequence). The length of the CDR3 is 18 residues. The CDR3 sequence: CASSRARGHTVSRTEAFF. The CDR3 DNA is TGTGCCAGCAGCAGGGCTCGGGGGCACACAGTTTCGAGGACTGAAGCTTTCTTT.

As concerns this clonotype: One end of the junction fails to match germline, which may point to a read error. This chain links TRBV10-3 with TRBJ1-1, with D unclear. The V gene's germline CDR1 is ENHRY and CDR2 SYGVKD. The length of the CDR3 is 14 residues. In DNA form, the CDR3 reads TGTGCCAGCAGTGTGGTGGGAATGAACACTGATGCGTACTTT. It encodes CASSVVGMNTDAYF.

The CDR3: CSAPPPAGGSYEQYF. Written as DNA, the CDR3 is TGCAGTGCTCCGCCCCCAGCGGGGGGGTCCTACGAGCAGTACTTC. The chain links TRBV20-1 to TRBJ2-7, with 10 bases identical to TRBD2. Unmatched junction bases numbered 8, after V lost 5 bases and J lost 1 base. The CDR3 covers 15 residues. CDR1 and CDR2 (germline): DFQATT, SNEGSKA (reference sequence).

J is TRBJ2-3 and V is TRBV11-1; TRBD2 matches at 15 bases. The germline CDR1 and CDR2 sequences are SGHAT and FQDESV (reference sequence). This CDR3 is 17 amino acids long. The trim removed 5 bases at V and 4 bases at J, leaving 7 bases unmatched. This CDR3 is CASSPGLAGGSADTQYF. The CDR3, as DNA: TGTGCCAGCAGCCCGGGACTAGCGGGGGGTTCAGCAGATACGCAGTATTTT. The variable domain in full, completed from reference TRBV11-1 and TRBJ2-3, reads EAEVAQSPRYKITEKSQAVAFWCDPISGHATLYWYRQILGQGPELLVQFQDESVVDDSQLPKDRFSAERLKGVDSTLKIQPAELGDSAMYLCASSPGLAGGSADTQYFGPGTRLTVL.

V usage is TRBV2 and J usage is TRBJ2-3, with 8 bases that match TRBD2. The germline V gene has CDR1 SNHLY and CDR2 FYNNEI. The length of the CDR3 is 14 residues. V lost 8 bases, J lost 10 bases, and 14 bases stayed unmatched. CDR3 sequence: CASGYAGGPAPQYF. CDR3 nucleotide sequence: TGTGCCAGCGGCTACGCGGGAGGTCCCGCTCCGCAGTATTTT.

As for this clonotype: At one end, the junction sequence differs from germline, possibly due to a read error. The chain couples TRBV7-2 to TRBJ2-2; D possibly matches TRBD1 or TRBD2 (5 bases each). The CDR3 spans 14 residues. The germline gives CDR1 SGHTA, CDR2 FQGNSA. CDR3 nucleotides: TGTGCCAGCAGCTTAGCGCAGTTGACCGGGGCGCTGTTTTTT. Its translation: CASSLAQLTGALFF. The full variable domain, completed using reference TRBV7-2 and TRBJ2-2, is GAGVSQSPSNKVTEKGKDVELRCDPISGHTALYWYRQSLGQGLEFLIYFQGNSAPDKSGLPSDRFSAERTGGSVSTLTIQRTQQEDSAVYLCASSLAQLTGALFFGEGSRLTVL.

V and J are TRBV9 and TRBJ1-3, with 9 bases aligning to TRBD1. The CDR3 runs 15 residues. The V and J ends lost 4 bases and 3 bases, in that order; junction bases with no gene match: 5. CDR1 is SGDLS and CDR2 is YYNGEE in the germline V gene. The CDR3 nucleotides read TGTGCCAGCAGCCCCCAGACAGGGGGTGGAAACACCATATATTTT. This gives the protein CASSPQTGGGNTIYF.

J is TRBJ2-7 and V is TRBV5-6; tentative D call: TRBD1 (6 bases). CDR1 SGHDT and CDR2 YYEEEE come from the germline V gene. The CDR3 contains 15 residues. Trimming pared 4 bases from V and 4 bases from J, leaving 18 bases between. The CDR3 is CASSQQQGGKYEQYV. The CDR3 DNA is TGTGCCAGCAGCCAACAACAGGGTGGGAAATACGAGCAGTACGTC.

In this sample, this clonotype turned up many times. The J gene is TRBJ1-1, the V gene TRBV7-9; D is ambiguous. The germline V and J ends were trimmed by 4 bases and 1 base, with 10 bases remaining between them. CDR3 size: 14 residues. Germline V lookup: CDR1 SEHNR, CDR2 FQNEAQ (reference sequence). CDR3 region: CASSWAGGNTEAFF. In DNA form, the CDR3 reads TGTGCCAGCAGCTGGGCAGGAGGGAACACTGAAGCTTTCTTT.

The table lists this clonotype with a count of one. The rearrangement joins TRBV20-1 to TRBJ1-4, with no clear D. Trimming shortened V by 5 bases and J by 7 bases, and 17 bases separated the two germline ends. The CDR3 consists of 14 residues. Germline assignment: CDR1 DFQATT and CDR2 SNEGSKA (reference sequence). In DNA form, the CDR3 reads TGCAGTGCTTCCCGCGCTACATCCCTTGAAAAACTGTTTTTT. Encoded protein: CSASRATSLEKLFF.

The table lists this clonotype with a count of one. CDR3 amino acids: CASSITSRALNEKLFF. In nucleotides, the CDR3 is TGTGCCAGCAGCATAACTAGCAGGGCTCTTAATGAAAAACTGTTTTTT. This chain connects TRBV5-4 to TRBJ1-4; D perhaps matches TRBD1 (5 bases). Germline V gene sequence: CDR1 SGHNT, CDR2 YYREEE (reference sequence). The CDR3 is 16 amino acids. Trimming left V 4 bases short and J 4 bases short, with 17 bases between.

Turning to this clonotype: The junction differs from germline at one of its ends, possibly a read error. The V call is TRBV9, the J call TRBJ2-3; 10 bases are a match to TRBD2. The CDR3 is made up of 14 amino acids. Germline CDR1 and CDR2: SGDLS and YYNGEE. As DNA, the CDR3 is TGTGCCAGCGGATTAGCGGGGGGTCCTCAGTCGCACTATTTT. Amino acid sequence: CASGLAGGPQSHYF.

The chain joins TRBV7-6 to TRBJ2-1; the D gene could be TRBD1 or TRBD2 (5 bases each). V lost 7 bases to trimming and J lost 10 bases, with 26 bases between them. CDR1 and CDR2 from the germline V gene are SGHVS and FNYEAQ. The CDR3 runs 16 residues. The CDR3 DNA reads TGTGCCAGCACCCTACAGAGGGTCCCCTCTGGGGCCGAGCAGTTCTTC. It specifies CASTLQRVPSGAEQFF.

Comments on this clonotype: An end of the junction differs from the germline gene, which may be a read error. V and J are TRBV7-2 and TRBJ2-3, with TRBD1 matching 7 bases. The CDR3 consists of 15 residues. Per the germline V gene, CDR1 is SGHTA and CDR2 is FQGNSA. Here the CDR3 DNA reads TGTGCCAGCAGCTTACGGGACAGCGGCACAGATGCGCAGTATTTT. It encodes CASSLRDSGTDAQYF.

This clonotype came up once. The genes are TRBV5-1 and TRBJ1-2, with unresolved D. Trimming left V 2 bases short and J 3 bases short, with 14 bases between. The CDR3 extends over 15 amino acids. From germline, CDR1 is SGHRS and CDR2 YFSETQ. CDR3 in amino acids: CASSLAPISYYGYTF. The CDR3 DNA follows: TGCGCCAGCAGCTTAGCCCCGATCTCCTACTATGGCTACACCTTC. Full variable domain (missing parts from reference TRBV5-1 and TRBJ1-2): KAGVTQTPRYLIKTRGQQVTLSCSPISGHRSVSWYQQTPGQGLQFLFEYFSETQRNKGNFPGRFSGRQFSNSRSEMNVSTLELGDSALYLCASSLAPISYYGYTFGSGTRLTVV.

Note on this clonotype: The junction differs from germline at one of its ends, possibly a read error. The DNA of the CDR3 is TGTGCCAGCGGCTTAGCTGTGACACGGAACTTTGAAGCTTTCTTT. Protein: CASGLAVTRNFEAFF. The V gene is TRBV7-9, the J gene TRBJ1-1; D ambiguous. There are 15 residues in the CDR3. Germline V gene lookup returns CDR1 SEHNR and CDR2 FQNEAQ (reference sequence).

Turning to this clonotype: As the CDR3 is not closed by the conserved phenylalanine or tryptophan, this likely results from a read error. The DNA is left out, because the CDR3 cannot be placed on it with certainty; the CDR3 is given as TCRdb lists it. The chain recombines TRBV7-9 with TRBJ2-3; the table's D call, TRBD1, has no DNA check behind it. Germline assignment: CDR1 SEHNR and CDR2 FQNEAQ (reference sequence). The CDR3 comprises 13 residues, both ends counted. CDR3: CASTSVRGPDTQY.

The chain uses TRBV7-8 and TRBJ2-1; maybe TRBD2 (5 bases). This CDR3 is built from 16 residues. Germline V gene sequence: CDR1 SGHVS, CDR2 FQNEAQ. Trimming stripped 3 bases from V and 13 bases from J, with 25 bases between. The CDR3 is CASSFQGGPDTQYQFF. CDR3 in DNA: TGTGCCAGCAGCTTTCAAGGAGGTCCCGATACGCAGTATCAGTTCTTC.

Remarks on this clonotype: No conserved phenylalanine or tryptophan ends this CDR3, so it is likely a read error. The DNA is left out, because the CDR3 cannot be placed on it with certainty; the CDR3 is given as TCRdb lists it. The genes are TRBV7-9 and TRBJ2-3; the table's D call, TRBD2, has no DNA check behind it. In germline, CDR1 is SEHNR, CDR2 FQNEAQ (reference sequence). Including both end residues, the CDR3 is 13 amino acids long. CDR3 region: CASSFQSSGRSDE.

At least ten counts were recorded for this clonotype. The chain has TRBV27 and TRBJ1-2; D call uncertain. This CDR3 region has 14 residues. Germline loops: CDR1 MNHEY, CDR2 SMNVEV (reference sequence). V was pared by 2 bases and J by 4 bases, with 11 bases between. The CDR3 region has the DNA TGTGCCAGCAGTTTAGGCCCGAAAGGCTATGGCTACACCTTC. Its translation is CASSLGPKGYGYTF.

V and J are TRBV20-1 and TRBJ2-3; 15 nucleotides line up with TRBD2. Germline CDR1 is DFQATT and CDR2 is SNEGSKA (reference sequence). Trimming at V came to 4 bases and at J to 9 bases, leaving 8 bases not matched to a gene. CDR3 length: 15 residues. The CDR3 loop reads CSAIRTSGGAGTQYF. In nucleotides, the CDR3 is TGCAGTGCTATCAGGACTAGCGGGGGGGCCGGCACGCAGTATTTT.